This T cell receptor beta chain was retrieved from a study of OX40 agonist ivuxolimab in advanced cancers. Clones were sequenced by immunoSEQ multiplex PCR, and TCRdb holds only the in-frame ones, with some missing. This sample has tens of thousands of clones, with 88% found just once. Details on this clone: The antigen is not known.

Study observations and caveats: Also present in some nonresponders was a low level of normalized T-cell clonal expansion.

The germline V gene has CDR1 SGDLS and CDR2 YYNGEE. This CDR3 is 16 amino acids long. V lost 0 bases and J 2 bases, leaving 15 bases between the germline ends. The clonotype originates from an adult with an advanced solid tumor such as melanoma, head and neck, liver or kidney cancer. The input for sequencing was CD4+ or CD8+ T cells sorted from blood, taken in a trial of the OX40 agonist ivuxolimab. This chain joins TRBV9 and TRBJ2-7; the D is unclear. The CDR3 DNA reads as TGTGCCAGCAGCGTAGATGGTTCGACACGTACCTACGAGCAGTACTTC. Translating gives CASSVDGSTRTYEQYF.